Presented here are 10 T cell receptor beta chains from one specimen sequenced in a study of blood T cell repertoires in COVID-19. Some clones are missing from TCRdb's copy, which holds only in-frame ones; the method was immunoSEQ multiplex PCR. The table records 55,000 to 85,000 clones, 88% of them present only once. Material for sequencing was peripheral blood. Receptor source: a human donor in a cohort sampled during active COVID-19.

The DNA for the CDR3 is TGTGCCAGCAGTGAGGGACAGGGGGAATTTGAAAAACTGTTTTTT. This codes for CASSEGQGEFEKLFF. The chain has TRBV2 and TRBJ1-4, with 11 bases that match TRBD1. CDR3 length: 15 amino acids. V lost 3 bases and J lost 7; bases outside the gene matches: 4. Per the germline V gene, CDR1 is SNHLY and CDR2 is FYNNEI.

The V gene is TRBV6-5, the J gene TRBJ1-5, with D perhaps TRBD1 (5 bases). CDR1 and CDR2 (germline): MNHEY, SVGAGI. Trimming left V 6 bases short and J 6 bases short, with 18 bases between. The CDR3 is 15 amino acids. This CDR3 is CASSVMGGDGQPQHF. Written as DNA, the CDR3 is TGTGCCAGCAGCGTAATGGGGGGGGACGGTCAGCCCCAGCATTTT.

In its sample, this clone ranks as large. The genes are TRBV6-2 or TRBV6-3 and TRBJ1-4; D not resolved. V lost 3 bases and J 7 bases, leaving 12 bases between the germline ends. CDR3 length: 14 residues. Per germline, CDR1 MNHEY and CDR2 SVGEGT. CDR3 region: CASSYSGESEKLFF. CDR3 DNA: TGTGCCAGCAGTTATAGTGGAGAGAGTGAAAAACTGTTTTTT.

This clone is a singleton in its sample. This rearrangement joins TRBV2 to TRBJ1-4; D gene uncertain. CDR1 and CDR2 from the germline V gene are SNHLY and FYNNEI. There are 14 residues in the CDR3. V lost 6 bases and J 0 bases, leaving 8 bases between the germline ends. The DNA for the CDR3 is TGTGCCAGCAGAAAACAAGCAACTAATGAAAAACTGTTTTTT. Protein product: CASRKQATNEKLFF.

This clone showed up just once. The chain has TRBV11-2 and TRBJ2-5; maybe TRBD2 (6 bases). Trimming removed 1 base at V and 3 bases at J, with 12 bases between. The CDR3 loop spans 15 amino acids. Germline V CDR1 and CDR2: SGHAT, FQNNGV. The chain's CDR3 is CASSLGYGGEETQYF. The CDR3 bases are TGTGCCAGCAGCTTAGGGTACGGGGGTGAAGAGACCCAGTACTTC. The variable domain in full, completed from reference TRBV11-2 and TRBJ2-5, reads EAGVAQSPRYKIIEKRQSVAFWCNPISGHATLYWYQQILGQGPKLLIQFQNNGVVDDSQLPKDRFSAERLKGVDSTLKIQPAKLEDSAVYLCASSLGYGGEETQYFGPGTRLLVL.

This clone was seen a single time. The chain couples TRBV6-5 to TRBJ2-3, with D possibly TRBD2 on 5 matching bases. Trimming pared 5 bases from V and 0 bases from J, leaving 12 bases between. Per germline, CDR1 MNHEY and CDR2 SVGAGI. CDR3 length: 15 residues. The CDR3: CASSQTSRSTDTQYF. CDR3 sequence (DNA): TGTGCCAGCAGTCAAACTAGTCGAAGCACAGATACGCAGTATTTT.

This clone was found once. The chain combines TRBV19 with TRBJ2-7; TRBD1 might be the D (5 bases). Per the germline V gene, CDR1 is LNHDA and CDR2 is SQIVND (reference sequence). The CDR3 spans 13 residues. V lost 4 bases, J lost 2 bases, and 9 bases lay in between. This CDR3 reads CASSRTTTYEQYF. CDR3 in DNA: TGTGCCAGTAGTAGGACAACCACCTACGAGCAGTACTTC.

The chain recombines TRBV23-1 with TRBJ2-3; a weak D match, TRBD1 (7 bases). TRBV23-1 is filed as an ORF, its function uncertain. Trimming stripped 4 bases from V and 2 bases from J, with 13 bases between. The length of the CDR3 is 15 residues. The CDR3 spells CASSRARGATDTQYF. The CDR3 DNA follows: TGCGCCAGCAGTCGGGCCAGGGGGGCCACAGATACGCAGTATTTT.

The rearrangement joins TRBV7-3 to TRBJ2-3; TRBD2 matches 9 bases. After removal of 5 bases from V and 4 bases from J, the junction contained 10 bases not matched to a gene. There are 16 residues in the CDR3. Looked up from germline, CDR1 is SGHTA and CDR2 is FQGTGA. CDR3 amino acids: CASSPSGGPPPDTQYF. CDR3 DNA sequence: TGTGCCAGCAGCCCGAGCGGGGGGCCCCCCCCAGATACGCAGTATTTT.

The chain employs TRBV3-1 (or the pseudogene TRBV3-2) and TRBJ1-1; D uncertain. V shed 4 bases and J shed 0 bases, with 9 bases lying between them. Germline CDR1 is LGHDT and CDR2 is YNNKEL (reference sequence). The CDR3 totals 14 residues. The chain's CDR3 is CASSRGLVNTEAFF. DNA of the CDR3: TGTGCCAGCAGCCGAGGGTTGGTGAACACTGAAGCTTTCTTT.